This TCR beta chain emerged from a study of blood T cells in healthy people across ages. The table lists this clonotype with a few counts. The use of a sample-barcoded 5' primer and a J-beta primer mix characterized a second PCR of about 7 to 12 cycles. TCRdb reanalysed the 5' RACE reads using MiXCR and keeps one entry per CDR3 protein. The sample holds hundreds of thousands of distinct CDR3 sequences, approximately 53% seen once. V trimming: 3 bases; J trimming: 8 bases; junction bases outside the gene matches: 5. The germline CDR1 and CDR2 sequences are SQVTM and ANQGSEA. The CDR3 contains 12 residues.

This clonotype was sampled from a man aged 35-49 years in good health. The specimen was blood. This chain connects TRBV29-1 to TRBJ1-2, with 8 bases fitting TRBD1. In nucleotides, the CDR3 is TGCAGCGTTGACCCAGGGGGCGAGGGCTACACCTTC. Translation gives CSVDPGGEGYTF.